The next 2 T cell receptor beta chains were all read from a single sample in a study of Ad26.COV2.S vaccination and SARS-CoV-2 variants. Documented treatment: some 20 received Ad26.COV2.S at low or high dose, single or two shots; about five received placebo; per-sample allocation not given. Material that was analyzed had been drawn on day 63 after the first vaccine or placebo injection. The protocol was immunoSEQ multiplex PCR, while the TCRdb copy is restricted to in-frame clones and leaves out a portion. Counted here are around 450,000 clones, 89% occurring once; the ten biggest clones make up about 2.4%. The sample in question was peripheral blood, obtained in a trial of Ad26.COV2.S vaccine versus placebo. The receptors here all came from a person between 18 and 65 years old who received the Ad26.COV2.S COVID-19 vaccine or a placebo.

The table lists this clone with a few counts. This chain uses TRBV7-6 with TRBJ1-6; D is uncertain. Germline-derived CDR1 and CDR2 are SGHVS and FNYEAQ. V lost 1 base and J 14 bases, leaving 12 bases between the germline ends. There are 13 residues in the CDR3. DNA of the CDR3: TGTGCCAGCAGCTTAGAACCTAGTTGGGCCCTCCACTTT. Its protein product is CASSLEPSWALHF. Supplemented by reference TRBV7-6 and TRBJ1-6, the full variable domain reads GAGVSQSPRYKVTKRGQDVALRCDPISGHVSLYWYRQALGQGPEFLTYFNYEAQQDKSGLPNDRFSAERPEGSISTLTIQRTEQRDSAMYRCASSLEPSWALHFGNGTRLTVT.

This CDR3 reads CASSYGRLGWAETQYF. The CDR3 DNA sequence: TGTGCCAGCAGTTACGGGAGATTGGGATGGGCAGAGACCCAGTACTTC. The V gene is TRBV27, the J gene TRBJ2-5; a possible D gene is TRBD2 (6 bases). Germline loops: CDR1 MNHEY, CDR2 SMNVEV (reference sequence). The CDR3 has 16 residues. Trimming pared 4 bases from V and 4 bases from J, leaving 19 bases between.